Each of the 17 T cell receptor beta chains below was sequenced from the same sample in a study of blood T cell repertoires in COVID-19. Sequenced by immunoSEQ multiplex PCR; TCRdb stores in-frame clones only, minus some. Found here are over 90,000 clones, about 85% of them singletons; the top ten hold roughly 5.2%. Source material: peripheral blood. The receptors come from a woman aged 50 to 60 with COVID-19, enrolled during active disease.

The sample holds a few counts of this clone. This rearrangement joins TRBV9 to TRBJ1-2, with D unclear. Trimming removed 0 bases at V and 2 bases at J, with 8 bases between. Germline V gives CDR1 SGDLS, CDR2 YYNGEE. The length of the CDR3 is 14 residues. CDR3 protein: CASSVGLANYGYTF. The CDR3 DNA sequence: TGTGCCAGCAGCGTAGGTCTGGCCAACTATGGCTACACCTTC.

The V gene is TRBV6-2 or TRBV6-3, the J gene TRBJ2-1; D is unresolved. Germline values: CDR1 MNHEY, CDR2 SVGEGT. V shed 6 bases and J shed 10 bases, with 19 bases lying between them. The CDR3 contains 14 residues. The CDR3 is CASSLDSPGGEQFF. CDR3 DNA: TGTGCCAGCAGCCTTGACTCCCCCGGTGGGGAGCAGTTCTTC.

The chain couples TRBV19 to TRBJ1-1; 9 positions match TRBD1. Germline CDR1 LNHDA, CDR2 SQIVND (reference sequence). V was clipped by 5 bases and J by 2 bases; unmatched bases: 6. The CDR3 is made up of 15 amino acids. The CDR3 region is CASSLQGASNTEAFF. The CDR3 DNA is TGTGCCAGTAGTCTACAGGGGGCGAGCAACACTGAAGCTTTCTTT.

V usage is TRBV5-4 and J usage is TRBJ2-5; TRBD2 matches at 9 bases. The CDR3 is made up of 15 amino acids. The V gene's germline CDR1 is SGHNT and CDR2 YYREEE (reference sequence). V was clipped by 1 base and J by 2 bases; unmatched bases: 3. CDR3 sequence reads: CASSLLLAGQETQYF. The CDR3 DNA follows: TGTGCCAGCAGCTTGTTGCTAGCGGGACAAGAGACCCAGTACTTC. The whole variable domain, filled in from reference TRBV5-4 and TRBJ2-5, reads ETGVTQSPTHLIKTRGQQVTLRCSSQSGHNTVSWYQQALGQGPQFIFQYYREEENGRGNFPPRFSGLQFPNYSSELNVNALELDDSALYLCASSLLLAGQETQYFGPGTRLLVL.

This clone was observed a handful of times. The chain recombines TRBV12-3 or TRBV12-4 with TRBJ2-1; D uncertain. The CDR3 contains 13 residues. The V and J ends lost 3 bases and 5 bases respectively, with 8 bases between them. In DNA, the CDR3 is TGTGCCAGCAGTTTTATCACGGACAATGAGCAGTTCTTC. Its translation: CASSFITDNEQFF.

This clone was seen more than once but under ten times. The chain is built from TRBV4-3 and TRBJ2-5; 9 bases match TRBD2. Germline V CDR1 and CDR2: LGHNA, YSLEER. This CDR3 is 16 amino acids long. V shed 0 bases and J 7 bases; nucleotides not matched to a gene: 9. The DNA of the CDR3 is TGCGCCAGCAGCCAAGATAGGGCGGGGGGGATGGTGACCCAGTACTTC. Its protein product is CASSQDRAGGMVTQYF.

Concerning this clone: The junction shows a germline mismatch at one end, possibly a read error. The chain combines TRBV5-1 with TRBJ1-1; maybe TRBD1 (6 bases). The CDR3 covers 14 residues. CDR1 is SGHRS and CDR2 is YFSETQ in the germline V gene. The chain's CDR3 is CASSLGQANAEAFF. In DNA, the CDR3 is TGCGCCAGCAGCTTGGGACAGGCGAACGCTGAAGCTTTCTTT. Drawing the rest from reference TRBV5-1 and TRBJ1-1, the complete variable domain is KAGVTQTPRYLIKTRGQQVTLSCSPISGHRSVSWYQQTPGQGLQFLFEYFSETQRNKGNFPGRFSGRQFSNSRSEMNVSTLELGDSALYLCASSLGQANAEAFFGQGTRLTVV.

This rearrangement joins TRBV30 to TRBJ2-5, with 8 bases fitting TRBD1. The CDR3 is 15 residues long. Losses at the gene ends were 3 bases for V and 5 bases for J; bases not matched to a gene: 11. Germline V gene data show CDR1 as GTSNPN and CDR2 as SVGIG (reference sequence). The CDR3 region has the DNA TGTGCCTGGAGCCCGGGACAGGCCCACGGGGAGACCCAGTACTTC. This translates into CAWSPGQAHGETQYF.

The CDR3 DNA follows: TGTGCCAGCAGCGCCCACCTGGGCGGGGGGGCCTTCAGCACAGATACGCAGTATTTT. Protein sequence: CASSAHLGGGAFSTDTQYF. This sequence joins TRBV7-2 and TRBJ2-3; TRBD2 agrees at 9 bases. The germline gives CDR1 SGHTA, CDR2 FQGNSA. Germline trimming cut 5 bases from V and 0 bases from J; bases unmatched to any gene: 15. The CDR3 has 19 amino acids.

The V and J genes are TRBV7-3 and TRBJ2-5, with 8 bases aligning to TRBD2. There are 14 residues in the CDR3. The germline V gene has CDR1 SGHTA and CDR2 FQGTGA. V trimming: 5 bases; J trimming: 7 bases; junction bases outside the gene matches: 9. The CDR3 DNA follows: TGTGCCAGCAGCAAAACTAGCGGCTCAGGGACCCAGTACTTC. It yields the protein CASSKTSGSGTQYF. Complete variable domain (other parts from reference TRBV7-3 and TRBJ2-5): GAGVSQTPSNKVTEKGKYVELRCDPISGHTALYWYRQSLGQGPEFLIYFQGTGAADDSGLPNDRFFAVRPEGSVSTLKIQRTERGDSAVYLCASSKTSGSGTQYFGPGTRLLVL.

This clone turned up a few times. The chain is built from TRBV6-8 and TRBJ2-2; the match to TRBD2 covers 11 bases. CDR3 length: 15 residues. The germline V gene has CDR1 MNHGY and CDR2 SAAAGT. After removal of 10 bases from V and 2 bases from J, the junction contained 6 bases not matched to a gene. CDR3 DNA: TGTGCCAACCCTAGCGGGGGGCCTAACACCGGGGAGCTGTTTTTT. Protein sequence: CANPSGGPNTGELFF.

The chain employs TRBV9 and TRBJ2-5; the D gene is possibly TRBD2 (5 bases). This CDR3 has 13 residues. Germline CDR1 and CDR2: SGDLS and YYNGEE. V was clipped by 3 bases and J by 5 bases, with 11 bases between them. This CDR3 is CASSAKSGETQYF. The CDR3 region has the DNA TGTGCCAGCAGCGCCAAGAGCGGTGAGACCCAGTACTTC.

This clone was recorded only once. The V gene is TRBV11-2, the J gene TRBJ2-2; possibly TRBD2 for D (5 bases). The CDR3 is made up of 14 amino acids. CDR1 is SGHAT and CDR2 is FQNNGV in the germline V gene. The V and J ends lost 6 bases and 5 bases respectively, with 13 bases between them. The CDR3 sequence is CASRVAWQTGELFF. Written as DNA, the CDR3 is TGTGCCAGCAGAGTAGCGTGGCAAACCGGGGAGCTGTTTTTT. The full variable domain, completed using reference TRBV11-2 and TRBJ2-2, is EAGVAQSPRYKIIEKRQSVAFWCNPISGHATLYWYQQILGQGPKLLIQFQNNGVVDDSQLPKDRFSAERLKGVDSTLKIQPAKLEDSAVYLCASRVAWQTGELFFGEGSRLTVL.

J is TRBJ1-2 and V is TRBV6-5, with 9 bases identical to TRBD1. The CDR3 runs to 14 residues. Unmatched junction bases numbered 5, after V lost 5 bases and J lost 4 bases. CDR1 is MNHEY and CDR2 is SVGAGI in the germline V gene. DNA for the CDR3: TGTGCCAGCAGTCAGGGACAGGGCGGCTATGGCTACACCTTC. Protein sequence: CASSQGQGGYGYTF.

This chain uses TRBV11-2 with TRBJ2-1; 7 nucleotides match TRBD2. The CDR3 consists of 17 residues. Germline assignment: CDR1 SGHAT and CDR2 FQNNGV. V shed 1 base, J shed 2 bases, and the junction held 8 bases outside the gene matches. The CDR3 nucleotides read TGTGCCAGCAGCTTAGTTGGGGCGGGGGTCCCCTACAATGAGCAGTTCTTC. Its translation is CASSLVGAGVPYNEQFF.

The rearrangement links TRBV5-4 to TRBJ1-2; TRBD1 aligns across 9 bases. The CDR3 contains 13 residues. CDR1 is SGHNT and CDR2 is YYREEE in the germline V gene (reference sequence). With 4 bases clipped from V and 8 bases from J, the junction kept 6 bases outside the gene matches. CDR3 DNA: TGTGCCAGCAGCAGTAACAGGGGGCAAGGCTACACCTTC. Translating gives CASSSNRGQGYTF.

The rearrangement links TRBV11-3 to TRBJ2-2; D is possibly TRBD2 (6 bases). CDR1 is SGHNT and CDR2 is YENEEA in the germline V gene. V lost 5 bases, J lost 0 bases, and 10 bases lay in between. CDR3 length: 15 residues. CDR3 nucleotide sequence: TGTGCCAGCAGCCCGGGGACTGCGAACACCGGGGAGCTGTTTTTT. It encodes CASSPGTANTGELFF.